This record looks at one T cell receptor (beta chain) sequence and its context. As yet, its antigen is unknown. This record belongs to a study of OX40 agonist ivuxolimab in advanced cancers. Background on the study: Partial response was recorded in three patients: one hepatocellular carcinoma and two cutaneous melanoma cases. Findings of the study overall: Relative to CD4+ cells, CD8+ T cells on average had more expanded clones. Both blood CD4+ and CD8+ T cells showed clonal growth by week 6 at 0.1 to 3.0 mg/kg.

Sequencing was performed with immunoSEQ multiplex PCR; in TCRdb, only in-frame clones are kept and a portion is missing. The sample includes 89,000 or so clones, roughly nine tenths of them seen just once. V dropped 5 bases and J dropped 6 bases, with 8 bases sitting between them. CDR3 length equals 12 residues. Germline V CDR1 and CDR2: MGHRA, YSYEKL. It was autoimmune disease history or systemic immunosuppression that excluded patients. The chain employs TRBV4-1 and TRBJ1-5; tentatively, D is TRBD1 (5 bases). This sequence originates from an adult with an advanced solid tumor such as melanoma, head and neck, liver or kidney cancer. The specimen comprised CD4+ or CD8+ T cells sorted from blood, sampled in a trial of the OX40 agonist ivuxolimab. The CDR3 is CASSRGSQPQHF. The CDR3 region has the DNA TGCGCCAGCAGCAGGGGTAGTCAGCCCCAGCATTTT.